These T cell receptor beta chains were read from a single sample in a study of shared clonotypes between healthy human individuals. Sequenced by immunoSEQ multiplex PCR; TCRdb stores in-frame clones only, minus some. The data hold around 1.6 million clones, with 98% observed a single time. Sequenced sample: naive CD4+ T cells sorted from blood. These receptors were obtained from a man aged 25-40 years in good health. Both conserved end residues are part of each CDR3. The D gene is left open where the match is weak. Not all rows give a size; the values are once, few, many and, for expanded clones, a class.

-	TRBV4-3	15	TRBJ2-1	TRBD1	TGCGCCAGCAGCCTGGACAGGGGGGGGTGGAATGAGCAGTTCTTC	CASSLDRGGWNEQFF
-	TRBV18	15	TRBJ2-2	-	TGTGCCAGCTCACCAGGGGGCACGAACACCGGGGAGCTGTTTTTT	CASSPGGTNTGELFF
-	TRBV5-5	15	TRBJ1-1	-	TGTGCCAGCAGCTTGTTTGCGGACAGGAACACTGAAGCTTTCTTT	CASSLFADRNTEAFF
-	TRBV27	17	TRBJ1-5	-	TGTGCCAGCTCGACTTTTCCGGCCAGGGGACTCAATCAGCCCCAGCATTTT	CASSTFPARGLNQPQHF
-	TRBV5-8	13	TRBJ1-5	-	TGTGCCAGCAGCGGGGCAGGGAATCAGCCCCAGCATTTT	CASSGAGNQPQHF
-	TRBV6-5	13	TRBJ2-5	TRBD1	TGTGCCAGCAGAGGAGCCTCAGGGGGGACCCAGTACTTC	CASRGASGGTQYF
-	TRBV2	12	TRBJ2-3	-	TGTGCCAGCAGCAGGGTTACAGATACGCAGTATTTT	CASSRVTDTQYF
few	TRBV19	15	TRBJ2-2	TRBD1	TGTGCCAGTACCGACAGGGGGGCGTCCTCCGGGGAGCTGTTTTTT	CASTDRGASSGELFF
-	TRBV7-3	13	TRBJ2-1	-	TGTGCCAGCAGCTTAGACGGGGGCTATGAGCAGTTCTTC	CASSLDGGYEQFF
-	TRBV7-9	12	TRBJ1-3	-	TGTGCCAGCAGCCCCACTGGAAACACCATATATTTT	CASSPTGNTIYF
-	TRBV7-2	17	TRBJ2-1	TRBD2	TGTGCCAGCAGCTTAGGGGGACTAGCGGGAGCCTACAATGAGCAGTTCTTC	CASSLGGLAGAYNEQFF
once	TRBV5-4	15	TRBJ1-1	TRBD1	TGTGCCAGCAGCCCCGCGACAGGGGGGTATACTGAAGCTTTCTTT	CASSPATGGYTEAFF
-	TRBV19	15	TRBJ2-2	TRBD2	TGTGCCAGTAGCCCTCGACTAGCCGACACCGGGGAGCTGTTTTTT	CASSPRLADTGELFF
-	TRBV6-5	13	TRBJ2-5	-	TGTGCCAGCAGTTACTACAGCCAAGAGACCCAGTACTTC	CASSYYSQETQYF
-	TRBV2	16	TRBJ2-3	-	TGTGCCAGCAGTGAAGGTGTAAATCCGGGTCTTGTTACGCAGTATTTT	CASSEGVNPGLVTQYF
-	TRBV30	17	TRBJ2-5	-	TGTGCCTGGAGTTTCGTTCTCAGGGAGTTGGGACAAGAGACCCAGTACTTC	CAWSFVLRELGQETQYF
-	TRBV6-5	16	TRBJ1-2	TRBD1	TGTGCCAGCAGTTACTTAAATCCAGGGGGCTACTATGGCTACACCTTC	CASSYLNPGGYYGYTF
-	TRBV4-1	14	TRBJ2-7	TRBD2	TGCGCCAGCAGCCACAGCGGGAGTCTCCACGAGCAGTACTTC	CASSHSGSLHEQYF
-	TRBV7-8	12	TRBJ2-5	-	TGTGCCAGCAGCTTATCTAAGGGGACCCAGTACTTC	CASSLSKGTQYF
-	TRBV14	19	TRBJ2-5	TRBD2	TGTGCCAGCAGCCAAGATCCCCAGACTAGCAGATACCTCCAAGAGACCCAGTACTTC	CASSQDPQTSRYLQETQYF
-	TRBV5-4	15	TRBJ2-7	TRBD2	TGTGCCAGCAGCTTGCCCGGGACTAGCGGCCACGAGCAGTACTTC	CASSLPGTSGHEQYF
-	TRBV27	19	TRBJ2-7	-	TGTGCCAGCAGTTTTTCGCGCAGCCTACTTGGGCATACGATCTACGAGCAGTACTTC	CASSFSRSLLGHTIYEQYF
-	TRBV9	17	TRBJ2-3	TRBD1	TGTGCCAGCAGCGCACCACCCAGGGGGCCCAAAACAGATACGCAGTATTTT	CASSAPPRGPKTDTQYF
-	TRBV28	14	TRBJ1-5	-	TGTGCCAGCAGTTTACCCGCCTATGGCCAGCCCCAGCATTTT	CASSLPAYGQPQHF